One sample yielded the 32 T cell receptor beta chains listed below, sequenced in a study of graft-versus-host responses after intestinal transplantation. The protocol was immunoSEQ multiplex PCR, while the TCRdb copy is restricted to in-frame clones and leaves out a portion. Among some 120,000 clones listed, around nine tenths were seen once. Their antigens remain unidentified. Specimen: unstimulated CD4+ T cells sorted from spleen or lymph node cells, collected before intestinal transplant. These receptors came from a human donor who received an intestinal transplant.

The chain is built from TRBV9 and TRBJ1-4; D is uncertain. Germline V gene sequence: CDR1 SGDLS, CDR2 YYNGEE. V dropped 0 bases and J dropped 8 bases, with 17 bases sitting between them. This CDR3 has 16 amino acids. The CDR3 here is CASSVGREAWSEKLFF. The CDR3, as DNA: TGTGCCAGCAGCGTAGGGAGGGAGGCATGGAGCGAAAAACTGTTTTTT.

V usage is TRBV10-3 and J usage is TRBJ2-2; TRBD1 matches at 8 bases. The germline V gene has CDR1 ENHRY and CDR2 SYGVKD. Trimming cost V 6 bases and J 6 bases; bases outside gene matches: 0. CDR3 length equals 12 residues. Written as DNA, the CDR3 is TGTGCCATCAGCAGGGGGCCCGGGGAGCTGTTTTTT. Its protein is CAISRGPGELFF.

DNA for the CDR3: TGTGCCAGCAGCTTTGGCCTAGCGGGGTCTCGAGGGGATACGCAGTATTTT. Its translation is CASSFGLAGSRGDTQYF. The chain uses TRBV5-5 and TRBJ2-3; 9 bases agree with TRBD2. CDR3 length: 17 amino acids. V lost 2 bases to trimming and J lost 6 bases; unmatched junction nucleotides: 13. Per germline, CDR1 SGHKS and CDR2 YYEKEE (reference sequence).

This chain uses TRBV6-1 with TRBJ2-1, with 14 bases lining up with TRBD2. V trimming: 4 bases; J trimming: 7 bases; junction bases outside the gene matches: 6. The CDR3 loop spans 16 amino acids. Looked up from germline, CDR1 is MNHNS and CDR2 is SASEGT. The CDR3 DNA follows: TGTGCCAGCAGTGGGGGGGGACTAGCGGGAGATAATGAGCAGTTCTTC. Its protein product is CASSGGGLAGDNEQFF.

This chain uses TRBV25-1 with TRBJ2-2, with a tentative D call TRBD1 (5 bases). Deletions cut 9 bases from V and 6 bases from J, with 14 bases between. This CDR3 spans 13 amino acids. Per germline, CDR1 MGHDK and CDR2 SYGVNS. The CDR3 DNA is TGTGCCAGTCGGTTGACAGCCCCCGGGGAGCTGTTTTTT. The encoded protein is CASRLTAPGELFF.

The chain is built from TRBV4-1 and TRBJ1-2, with D possibly TRBD1 on 6 matching bases. This CDR3 comprises 13 residues. V was clipped by 3 bases and J by 8 bases, with 13 bases between them. Germline CDR1 MGHRA, CDR2 YSYEKL. CDR3 DNA: TGCGCCAGCAGCCACCGCGAAGGGGGAGGCTACACCTTC. It specifies CASSHREGGGYTF.

The J gene is TRBJ2-3, the V gene TRBV7-9; D is possibly TRBD2 (6 bases). Trimming took off 5 bases at V and 6 bases at J, with 21 bases between the two ends. The germline gives CDR1 SEHNR, CDR2 FQNEAQ (reference sequence). The CDR3 extends over 16 amino acids. CDR3 region: CASSPYRGGVKDTQYF. Written as DNA, the CDR3 is TGTGCCAGCAGCCCGTACAGAGGAGGGGTCAAGGATACGCAGTATTTT. Combining the CDR3 with reference TRBV7-9 and TRBJ2-3 gives the whole variable domain DTGVSQNPRHKITKRGQNVTFRCDPISEHNRLYWYRQTLGQGPEFLTYFQNEAQLEKSRLLSDRFSAERPKGSFSTLEIQRTEQGDSAMYLCASSPYRGGVKDTQYFGPGTRLTVL.

This chain links TRBV9 with TRBJ1-5, with a weak D call TRBD1 (6 bases). Trimming cost V 3 bases and J 4 bases, with 11 bases left between them. This CDR3 is built from 14 residues. Germline V gene data show CDR1 as SGDLS and CDR2 as YYNGEE. As DNA, the CDR3 is TGTGCCAGCAGCGGACCAGGGGATAATCAGCCCCAGCATTTT. It encodes CASSGPGDNQPQHF.

This sequence joins TRBV28 and TRBJ2-7; 10 nucleotides agree with TRBD1. From germline, CDR1 is MDHEN and CDR2 SYDVKM. The CDR3 loop spans 12 amino acids. The V segment lost 4 bases and the J segment 6 bases; nucleotides outside the gene matches: 0. CDR3 residues: CASSWTGGEQYF. The CDR3 bases are TGTGCCAGCAGTTGGACAGGGGGCGAGCAGTACTTC.

V and J are TRBV19 and TRBJ2-2; 7 nucleotides align to TRBD1. J was trimmed by 6 bases and V by 6 bases; bases with no gene match: 10. The CDR3 has 15 amino acids. Germline-derived CDR1 and CDR2 are LNHDA and SQIVND (reference sequence). The CDR3 DNA follows: TGTGCCAGTAGACCACTGGGACAGCAATCCGGGGAGCTGTTTTTT. This sequence encodes CASRPLGQQSGELFF. Variable domain in full (rest from reference TRBV19 and TRBJ2-2): DGGITQSPKYLFRKEGQNVTLSCEQNLNHDAMYWYRQDPGQGLRLIYYSQIVNDFQKGDIAEGYSVSREKKESFPLTVTSAQKNPTAFYLCASRPLGQQSGELFFGEGSRLTVL.

This chain links TRBV15 with TRBJ2-7; 9 nucleotides line up with TRBD1. Germline V gene data show CDR1 as LNHNV and CDR2 as YYDKDF (reference sequence). Unmatched junction bases numbered 11, after V lost 2 bases and J lost 9 bases. This CDR3 has 15 residues. The CDR3 DNA reads as TGTGCCACCAGCAGAACCGGGACAGGGAAATCTCGGCAGTACTTC. Amino acid sequence: CATSRTGTGKSRQYF.

This sequence joins TRBV12-2 and TRBJ1-5. TRBV12-2 is a pseudogene segment. The CDR3 loop spans 13 amino acids. This CDR3 reads CASRPRGNQPQHF. As DNA, the CDR3 is TGTGCAAGTCGCCCCCGGGGCAATCAGCCCCAGCATTTT.

The rearrangement joins TRBV5-1 to TRBJ2-1; TRBD2 matches 13 bases. The V and J ends lost 1 base and 14 bases, in that order; junction bases with no gene match: 12. Germline V gene sequence: CDR1 SGHRS, CDR2 YFSETQ. This CDR3 has 16 residues. The CDR3 DNA sequence: TGCGCCAGCAGCTTGCTTCCCACTAGCGGGAGGGAAGCGGAGTTCTTC. Its protein product is CASSLLPTSGREAEFF. The entire variable domain, with the rest obtained from reference TRBV5-1 and TRBJ2-1, is as follows: KAGVTQTPRYLIKTRGQQVTLSCSPISGHRSVSWYQQTPGQGLQFLFEYFSETQRNKGNFPGRFSGRQFSNSRSEMNVSTLELGDSALYLCASSLLPTSGREAEFFGPGTRLTVL.

The V call is TRBV6-6, the J call TRBJ2-1; unclear D gene. This CDR3 comprises 11 residues. Between the trimmed V and J ends, which lost 6 bases and 6 bases, there was a span of 6 bases. Germline CDR1 MNHNY, CDR2 SVGAGI (reference sequence). The CDR3 nucleotides read TGTGCCAGCAGCCACACCAATGAGCAGTTCTTC. It specifies CASSHTNEQFF.

This chain links TRBV30 with TRBJ1-2; 7 bases map to TRBD1. The CDR3 is made up of 13 amino acids. Germline lookup yields CDR1 GTSNPN and CDR2 SVGIG (reference sequence). V lost 0 bases, J lost 7 bases, and 5 bases stayed unmatched. This CDR3 reads CAWSVRGRVGYTF. The CDR3 coding sequence is TGTGCCTGGAGTGTAAGGGGGCGCGTTGGCTACACCTTC. Complete variable domain (other parts from reference TRBV30 and TRBJ1-2): SQTIHQWPATLVQPVGSPLSLECTVEGTSNPNLYWYRQAAGRGLQLLFYSVGIGQISSEVPQNLSASRPQDRQFILSSKKLLLSDSGFYLCAWSVRGRVGYTFGSGTRLTVV.

The chain carries TRBV18 and TRBJ1-1; a weak D match, TRBD1 (5 bases). The CDR3 sequence is 15 residues long. The V gene lost 1 base and the J gene lost 4 bases, with 13 bases spanning the gap. The germline V gene has CDR1 KGHSH and CDR2 LQKENI. The CDR3 nucleotides read TGTGCCAGCTCACCACTTGGCGGGGGATCCACTGAAGCTTTCTTT. It codes for CASSPLGGGSTEAFF.

V usage is TRBV6-6 and J usage is TRBJ1-1; no firm D call. Germline loops: CDR1 MNHNY, CDR2 SVGAGI (reference sequence). The CDR3 consists of 14 residues. Trimming left V 6 bases short and J 0 bases short, with 11 bases between. The CDR3 nucleotides read TGTGCCAGCAGGGAAGGACTTATGAACACTGAAGCTTTCTTT. The encoded protein is CASREGLMNTEAFF.

This clone showed up just a few times. V usage is TRBV5-4 and J usage is TRBJ1-1; 11 bases fit TRBD1. Trimming cost V 4 bases and J 2 bases; bases outside gene matches: 10. The CDR3 runs to 17 residues. Germline assignment: CDR1 SGHNT and CDR2 YYREEE (reference sequence). CDR3 bases: TGTGCCAGCAGCCGGGGACAGGGGGACCCTCGAAACACTGAAGCTTTCTTT. Residues: CASSRGQGDPRNTEAFF.

The genes are TRBV18 and TRBJ2-1, with 7 nucleotides matching TRBD2. The CDR3 is 16 amino acids. Germline CDR1 reads KGHSH; CDR2 reads LQKENI. Unmatched junction bases numbered 5, after V lost 1 base and J lost 2 bases. The CDR3 is CASSPQGGLPYNEQFF. CDR3 DNA sequence: TGTGCCAGCTCACCACAGGGAGGGCTCCCCTACAATGAGCAGTTCTTC. The complete variable domain, with remaining parts taken from reference TRBV18 and TRBJ2-1, reads NAGVMQNPRHLVRRRGQEARLRCSPMKGHSHVYWYRQLPEEGLKFMVYLQKENIIDESGMPKERFSAEFPKEGPSILRIQQVVRGDSAAYFCASSPQGGLPYNEQFFGPGTRLTVL.

CDR3 loop: CASSLEWGSEAFF. As DNA, the CDR3 is TGTGCCAGCAGCTTGGAATGGGGCTCTGAAGCTTTCTTT. The V call is TRBV5-4, the J call TRBJ1-1; possibly TRBD1 for D (5 bases). V was trimmed by 0 bases and J by 6 bases, leaving 9 bases between them. Germline values: CDR1 SGHNT, CDR2 YYREEE (reference sequence). The CDR3 runs to 13 residues. The whole variable domain, remainder taken from reference TRBV5-4 and TRBJ1-1, is ETGVTQSPTHLIKTRGQQVTLRCSSQSGHNTVSWYQQALGQGPQFIFQYYREEENGRGNFPPRFSGLQFPNYSSELNVNALELDDSALYLCASSLEWGSEAFFGQGTRLTVV.

The genes are TRBV7-2 and TRBJ1-4; a possible D gene is TRBD1 (6 bases). Germline CDR1 and CDR2: SGHTA and FQGNSA. This CDR3 comprises 15 residues. V was clipped by 2 bases and J by 5 bases, with 12 bases between them. The CDR3 nucleotides are TGTGCCAGCAGCTTAAGAGGGGGACGAAATGAAAAACTGTTTTTT. Residues: CASSLRGGRNEKLFF.

This chain connects TRBV2 to TRBJ1-1, with 7 bases identical to TRBD1. Germline V gene data show CDR1 as SNHLY and CDR2 as FYNNEI. There are 15 residues in the CDR3. The trim removed 5 bases at V and 1 base at J, leaving 7 bases unmatched. The CDR3 is CASSSLQGRNTEAFF. CDR3 bases: TGTGCCAGCAGTTCCCTACAGGGGAGGAACACTGAAGCTTTCTTT.

This chain links TRBV9 with TRBJ1-2, with TRBD1 identical over 7 bases. Germline lookup yields CDR1 SGDLS and CDR2 YYNGEE. The CDR3 has 13 residues. J lost 6 bases, V lost 1 base, and 3 bases had no gene match. This CDR3 reads CASSVRQGHGYTF. The CDR3 DNA reads TGTGCCAGCAGCGTACGACAGGGACATGGCTACACCTTC.

This chain links TRBV10-1 with TRBJ2-2, with D possibly TRBD1 on 7 matching bases. The CDR3 is made up of 15 amino acids. Germline CDR1 is WNHNN and CDR2 is SYGVQD (reference sequence). V was cut by 8 bases and J by 4 bases, with 17 bases left in between. The DNA for the CDR3 is TGCGCCAGCGGGACCCAGGGGGGAGGCACCGGGGAGCTGTTTTTT. Its translation: CASGTQGGGTGELFF.

The chain combines TRBV5-5 with TRBJ2-2; D unresolved. V lost 0 bases to trimming and J lost 1 base, with 7 bases between them. Germline V gives CDR1 SGHKS, CDR2 YYEKEE (reference sequence). The CDR3 is 15 residues long. The CDR3 protein is CASSLDPGNTGELFF. CDR3 coding DNA: TGTGCCAGCAGCTTGGACCCAGGGAACACCGGGGAGCTGTTTTTT.

This clone appeared once. V usage is TRBV5-1 and J usage is TRBJ2-3, with 9 nucleotides matching TRBD2. Germline-derived CDR1 and CDR2 are SGHRS and YFSETQ. The junction had 3 bases not matched to a gene; V was cut back by 4 bases and J by 0 bases. This CDR3 has 15 amino acids. This chain's CDR3 is CASSSSGGSTDTQYF. CDR3 DNA sequence: TGCGCCAGCAGCAGTAGCGGGGGAAGCACAGATACGCAGTATTTT.

The V and J genes are TRBV28 and TRBJ1-2; D is ambiguous. This CDR3 has 15 residues. CDR1 and CDR2 (germline): MDHEN, SYDVKM. Trimming cost V 6 bases and J 0 bases, with 14 bases left between them. This CDR3 is CASRRNSIANYGYTF. The CDR3 DNA is TGTGCCAGCAGGCGAAACAGTATAGCTAACTATGGCTACACCTTC.

This clone turned up a few times. The chain joins TRBV30 to TRBJ1-4, with TRBD1 as a possible D gene (6 bases). This CDR3 has 15 residues. CDR1 and CDR2 (germline): GTSNPN, SVGIG (reference sequence). Trimming removed 2 bases at V and 0 bases at J, with 10 bases between. The CDR3 loop reads CAWSRGGATNEKLFF. CDR3 in DNA: TGTGCCTGGAGTAGGGGGGGTGCAACTAATGAAAAACTGTTTTTT. The full variable domain, with the rest looked up from reference TRBV30 and TRBJ1-4, is SQTIHQWPATLVQPVGSPLSLECTVEGTSNPNLYWYRQAAGRGLQLLFYSVGIGQISSEVPQNLSASRPQDRQFILSSKKLLLSDSGFYLCAWSRGGATNEKLFFGSGTQLSVL.

This clone has only one observation. J is TRBJ1-1 and V is TRBV5-1; possible D gene TRBD1, 5 bases. The V end lost 3 bases, the J end lost 4 bases, and 7 bases lay between the germline ends. This CDR3 region has 12 residues. Germline assignment: CDR1 SGHRS and CDR2 YFSETQ. In nucleotides, the CDR3 is TGCGCCAGCAGCTCGGGGGGCACTGAAGCTTTCTTT. It is translated as CASSSGGTEAFF.

The chain recombines TRBV30 with TRBJ1-5; TRBD1 is a possible D gene (5 bases). The V end lost 0 bases, the J end lost 7 bases, and 13 bases lay between the germline ends. The CDR3 loop spans 14 amino acids. Germline V gives CDR1 GTSNPN, CDR2 SVGIG (reference sequence). This CDR3 is CAWSVRRGGQPQHF. Written as DNA, the CDR3 is TGTGCCTGGAGTGTACGTCGGGGGGGGCAGCCCCAGCATTTT. The full variable domain, with the rest looked up from reference TRBV30 and TRBJ1-5, is SQTIHQWPATLVQPVGSPLSLECTVEGTSNPNLYWYRQAAGRGLQLLFYSVGIGQISSEVPQNLSASRPQDRQFILSSKKLLLSDSGFYLCAWSVRRGGQPQHFGDGTRLSIL.

This chain uses TRBV30 with TRBJ2-3, with D unclear. The CDR3 runs 12 residues. V dropped 2 bases and J dropped 6 bases, with 9 bases sitting between them. In germline, CDR1 is GTSNPN, CDR2 SVGIG (reference sequence). Here the CDR3 reads CAWSYGEDTQYF. CDR3 bases: TGTGCCTGGAGTTACGGAGAGGATACGCAGTATTTT.

The J gene is TRBJ1-5, the V gene TRBV30; no clear D. The CDR3 length is 15 residues. Germline V gives CDR1 GTSNPN, CDR2 SVGIG (reference sequence). Between the trimmed V and J ends, which lost 1 base and 3 bases, there was a span of 13 bases. Here the CDR3 DNA reads TGTGCCTGGAGTGAGGCGGGAGCCCCCAATCAGCCCCAGCATTTT. Protein sequence: CAWSEAGAPNQPQHF.